The sequence of this TCR beta chain was determined in a study of Graves' ophthalmopathy and Graves' hyperthyroidism. With V trimmed by 0 bases and J by 7 bases, 9 bases remained unmatched. This CDR3 has 16 amino acids. The germline V gene encodes CDR1 SGHRS and CDR2 YFSETQ. Amplification of the TCR beta CDR3 regions used RNA transcripts (as template). HTBI-primed RT-PCR formed the first round, and a multiplex PCR formed the second. In TCRdb, the multiplex PCR reads were re-called with MiXCR into one record per CDR3 protein. This table has about 550,000 distinct CDR3 sequences, roughly 40% appearing once.

The V call is TRBV5-1, the J call TRBJ2-7; 11 nucleotides align to TRBD2. The clonotype originates from an adult man with Graves' hyperthyroidism. The sequenced sample was peripheral blood or thyroid tissue (not recorded which). The CDR3 sequence is CASSLGLAGPYNEQYF. As DNA, the CDR3 is TGCGCCAGCAGCTTGGGACTAGCGGGACCCTACAATGAGCAGTACTTC.